The 2 T cell receptor beta chains presented below share a single source sample, sequenced in a study of T cells in Graves' hyperthyroidism and ophthalmopathy. Amplification yielded TCR beta CDR3 regions, with RNA transcripts as the source. Initially, a first-round RT-PCR of the TCR CDR3 employed the HTBI primer set. TCRdb re-called the multiplex PCR reads with MiXCR, one entry per CDR3 protein. The sample lists 350,000 to 400,000 distinct CDR3 sequences; 11% to 15% were seen once. The sequenced material came from blood. These receptors were taken from a woman aged 55-69 years with Graves' hyperthyroidism.

This clonotype has just a few counts. The V call is TRBV6-4, the J call TRBJ1-5; D possibly corresponds to TRBD1 (6 bases). This CDR3 region has 15 residues. V gave up 6 bases and J gave up 5 bases, with 17 bases separating them. CDR1 MRHNA and CDR2 SNTAGT come from the germline V gene. CDR3 protein: CASRGGQVGDQPQHF. The CDR3 bases are TGTGCCAGCAGGGGGGGGCAGGTGGGCGATCAGCCCCAGCATTTT.

J is TRBJ1-1 and V is TRBV20-1; a possible D gene is TRBD1 (6 bases). Germline V CDR1 and CDR2: DFQATT, SNEGSKA (reference sequence). Trimming removed 6 bases at V and 10 bases at J, with 21 bases between. CDR3 length: 13 residues. CDR3 amino acids: CSAPGGGARGAFF. Here the CDR3 DNA reads TGCAGTGCCCCGGGGGGGGGGGCGCGGGGAGCTTTCTTT.